This TCR beta chain was captured by sequencing in a study of blood T cell repertoires in COVID-19. Background on the study: The analysed material was cDNA or gDNA that came from T cells, B-cell-depleted T cells, or PBMCs.

In germline, CDR1 is MNHEY, CDR2 SVGEGT. V shed 4 bases, J shed 11 bases, and the junction held 12 bases outside the gene matches. The CDR3 spans 14 residues. The assay was immunoSEQ multiplex PCR, and TCRdb's table has in-frame clones only and misses some. Here the sample spans about 180,000 clones, around 80% being singletons. The receptor comes from an elderly woman with COVID-19, enrolled during active disease. This chain connects TRBV6-2 or TRBV6-3 to TRBJ1-1; 8 bases map to TRBD1. The sample consisted of peripheral blood. CDR3 residues: CASSSTGQGLRAFF. The CDR3 region has the DNA TGTGCCAGCAGTTCCACTGGACAGGGCCTGAGGGCTTTCTTT.